What follows are 5 T cell receptor beta chains derived from one specimen sequenced in a study of molecular identifiers for immune sequencing clone quantification. TCRdb analysed the PCR reads with MiXCR anew, one entry per CDR3 protein. The data show around 480,000 distinct CDR3 sequences, about 20% seen once. The specimen was naive CD8+ T cells from blood, with Jurkat cell RNA spiked in. Regarding subset: FACS-sorted CD8+CD4-CCR7+CD45RA+ naive T cells. These receptors were taken from a human donor in good health. Some libraries in this study had Jurkat cell RNA spiked in.

The chain is built from TRBV19 and TRBJ2-6; D may be TRBD2 (5 bases). Germline assignment: CDR1 LNHDA and CDR2 SQIVND (reference sequence). The CDR3 runs 12 residues. Trimming took 10 bases from V and 3 from J, leaving 7 bases between them. This CDR3 reads CATGIGANVLTF. The CDR3, as DNA: TGTGCCACGGGAATTGGGGCCAACGTCCTGACTTTC.

This clonotype was picked up a small number of times. This chain joins TRBV27 and TRBJ2-3, with a possible D match to TRBD2 (5 bases). CDR1 is MNHEY and CDR2 is SMNVEV in the germline V gene (reference sequence). This CDR3 contains 15 residues. The germline V and J ends were trimmed by 3 bases and 1 base, with 11 bases remaining between them. The CDR3 DNA reads as TGTGCCAGCAGTTTTTTGCGGGCTGGCACAGATACGCAGTATTTT. It specifies CASSFLRAGTDTQYF.

This clonotype was observed a few times. The V gene is TRBV27, the J gene TRBJ2-7; tentatively, D is TRBD1 (6 bases). The CDR3 has 15 residues. CDR1 and CDR2 (germline): MNHEY, SMNVEV (reference sequence). V shed 1 base and J shed 9 bases, with 19 bases lying between them. For the CDR3, the DNA is TGTGCCAGCAGTTTATATGTTGGGACAACGGCTCGGCAGTACTTC. It specifies CASSLYVGTTARQYF.

This chain joins TRBV7-9 and TRBJ2-2; the D is unclear. Trimming removed 3 bases at V and 4 bases at J, with 15 bases between. Germline CDR1 SEHNR, CDR2 FQNEAQ (reference sequence). This CDR3 comprises 16 residues. This CDR3 reads CASSFNPPRGTGELFF. The CDR3 DNA reads TGTGCCAGCAGCTTTAACCCCCCCCGAGGCACCGGGGAGCTGTTTTTT.

Concerning this clonotype itself: One base away lies a much larger clone, so this may be a sequencing read error. The chain couples TRBV7-9 to TRBJ1-1; the D gene is possibly TRBD1 (5 bases). Looked up from germline, CDR1 is SEHNR and CDR2 is FQNEAQ (reference sequence). The length of the CDR3 is 13 residues. The CDR3 protein is CASSFSEGIEALF. In nucleotides, the CDR3 is TGTGCCAGCAGCTTTTCCGAGGGGATTGAAGCTCTCTTT.